This TCR beta chain was sequenced for a study of molecular identifiers for immune sequencing clone quantification. V was clipped by 6 bases and J by 8 bases; unmatched bases: 8. The CDR3 totals 15 residues. Bulk TCR libraries were made with methods that had been previously described and with listed TCR primers. Using its own MiXCR run on the PCR reads, TCRdb lists one record per CDR3 protein. Of 400,000 to 600,000 distinct CDR3 sequences detected, 20% to 25% appear once; the ten largest clones hold under 0.85%. As for this clonotype: A read error may be the cause here, since a much bigger clone is one base away.

This chain connects TRBV12-3 or TRBV12-4 to TRBJ2-1; 12 bases fit TRBD2. The TCR sequence derives from a human donor in good health. Some libraries in this study had Jurkat cell RNA spiked in. The sample consisted of naive CD8+ T cells from blood, with Jurkat cell RNA spiked in. The sample's subset: FACS-sorted CD8+CD4-CCR7+CD45RA+ naive T cells. CDR3: CASRPRTSGDYEQFF. The DNA of the CDR3 is TGTGCCAGCAGGCCTCGGACTAGCGGGGACTATGAGCAGTTCTTC.